This TCR beta chain derives from a study of early T cells in non-severe SARS-CoV-2 infection. The table lists this clonotype with many counts. Its antigen is still unknown. The length of the CDR3 is 12 residues. Per germline, CDR1 DFQATT and CDR2 SNEGSKA (reference sequence). The ends were cut back, 3 bases at V and 2 bases at J, with 2 bases in the middle. Notes on the study in general: VDJdb-based matching was biased toward anti-spike CD8 responses and missed private and CD4 specificities.

The library protocol tagged individual cDNA molecules with unique molecular identifiers. TCRdb processed the 5' RACE reads anew with MiXCR; each CDR3 protein has one entry. The sample consists of roughly 100,000 distinct CDR3 sequences, over 10% of them appearing once. The receptor was derived from an adult who was a healthcare worker with PCR-confirmed SARS-CoV-2 infection or an uninfected control (not recorded which). Specimen: whole blood. This rearrangement joins TRBV20-1 to TRBJ2-6; D is unclear. The DNA of the CDR3 is TGCAGTGCTAGGCCTGGGGCCAACGTCCTGACTTTC. Translated, it gives CSARPGANVLTF.